The 17 T cell receptor beta chains below were found in one sample sequenced in a study of T cells expressing NK-cell markers. TCRdb derives one entry per CDR3 protein from the 5' RACE reads, leaving out DNA. There are roughly 390,000 distinct CDR3 sequences in the sample, with under 6.5% held by the top ten. Source material: blood T cells: a sorted CD56 or NKG2C T cell subset, CD4+ or CD8+ T cells, or bulk PBMC T cells (not recorded which). The receptors were gathered from a man aged 18 to 69 in good health.

The chain combines TRBV3-1 with TRBJ1-2. The CDR3 is 12 residues long. CDR1 and CDR2 from the germline V gene are LGHDT and YNNKEL (reference sequence). CDR3 protein: CASSQGGYGYTF.

The chain uses TRBV6-4 and TRBJ1-5; TCRdb selects TRBD1, and the lack of DNA leaves this call unchecked. This CDR3 is built from 15 residues. Germline V gives CDR1 MRHNA, CDR2 SNTAGT. The CDR3 spells CASSVSGGSNQPQHF.

This sequence joins TRBV6-5 and TRBJ2-3. CDR3 length: 12 residues. Germline CDR1 reads MNHEY; CDR2 reads SVGAGI. Here the CDR3 reads CASKGSTDTQYF.

This rearrangement joins TRBV5-1 to TRBJ1-6. Germline V gives CDR1 SGHRS, CDR2 YFSETQ. The CDR3 runs to 14 residues. The CDR3 spells CASSLGKHNSPLHF.

The CDR3: CASSSGEWRNNSPLHF. The rearrangement uses TRBV9 and TRBJ1-6; TCRdb reports TRBD1, a call that lacks DNA to check it against. This CDR3 comprises 16 residues. In germline, CDR1 is SGDLS, CDR2 YYNGEE.

The gene calls are TRBV7-9 and TRBJ2-7. Looked up from germline, CDR1 is SEHNR and CDR2 is FQNEAQ (reference sequence). This CDR3 region has 12 residues. The chain's CDR3 is CASTQGIYEQYF.

CDR3 residues: CASSLNSLNKEKLFF. This chain joins TRBV5-1 and TRBJ1-4. The CDR3 contains 15 residues. The V gene's germline CDR1 is SGHRS and CDR2 YFSETQ.

The chain is built from TRBV11-2 and TRBJ2-1; the D gene TCRdb calls, TRBD2, cannot be checked with no DNA. The CDR3 has 16 residues. The germline V gene has CDR1 SGHAT and CDR2 FQNNGV. The CDR3 loop is CASSQRLAGLGTEQFF.

The chain's CDR3 is CASSIGAGQYYGYTF. The chain carries TRBV28 and TRBJ1-2; TCRdb picks TRBD1, but there is no DNA to check that call. The CDR3 is 15 amino acids. Germline CDR1 MDHEN, CDR2 SYDVKM.

The V and J genes are TRBV4-2 and TRBJ2-3; TCRdb's D call, TRBD1, is unchecked because there is no DNA. The CDR3 has 15 residues. Germline assignment: CDR1 LGHNA and CDR2 YNFKEQ. The CDR3 sequence: CASRAMDIYTDTQYF.

This chain connects TRBV12-3 or TRBV12-4 to TRBJ2-3. The CDR3 has 14 amino acids. CDR3 amino acids: CASSLSPGTDTQYF.

This rearrangement joins TRBV7-9 to TRBJ2-7; TCRdb gives TRBD1 as the D gene, but with no DNA this cannot be confirmed. Per the germline V gene, CDR1 is SEHNR and CDR2 is FQNEAQ (reference sequence). This CDR3 is 15 amino acids long. CDR3 sequence: CASSPMSGGGYEQYF. Full variable domain (missing parts from reference TRBV7-9 and TRBJ2-7): DTGVSQNPRHKITKRGQNVTFRCDPISEHNRLYWYRQTLGQGPEFLTYFQNEAQLEKSRLLSDRFSAERPKGSFSTLEIQRTEQGDSAMYLCASSPMSGGGYEQYFGPGTRLTVT.

This chain joins TRBV10-3 and TRBJ1-2. Germline V gives CDR1 ENHRY, CDR2 SYGVKD. This CDR3 has 15 residues. This CDR3 is CAISDPHDSSYGYTF.

The chain is built from TRBV2 and TRBJ1-5; the TRBD1 assignment by TCRdb is unverifiable without DNA. CDR3 length: 14 amino acids. CDR1 and CDR2 from the germline V gene are SNHLY and FYNNEI. CDR3 region: CASTRTGAGQPQHF.

This chain uses TRBV7-3 with TRBJ2-5; no DNA is available, so the TRBD1 call from TCRdb remains unchecked. Germline V lookup: CDR1 SGHTA, CDR2 FQGTGA. The CDR3 is 15 residues long. The CDR3 spells CASSLSGGGLETQYF.

The chain joins TRBV30 to TRBJ2-1; TCRdb proposes TRBD2, but this gene call is untestable without DNA. The CDR3 is 13 residues long. Germline CDR1 is GTSNPN and CDR2 is SVGIG (reference sequence). The CDR3 is CAWSFSLYNEQFF. Based on the CDR3 plus reference TRBV30 and TRBJ2-1, the full variable domain is SQTIHQWPATLVQPVGSPLSLECTVEGTSNPNLYWYRQAAGRGLQLLFYSVGIGQISSEVPQNLSASRPQDRQFILSSKKLLLSDSGFYLCAWSFSLYNEQFFGPGTRLTVL.

The rearrangement uses TRBV19 and TRBJ2-3; TCRdb's assignment of TRBD1 cannot be checked, as there is no DNA. CDR1 and CDR2 (germline): LNHDA, SQIVND (reference sequence). This CDR3 is built from 14 residues. CDR3 protein: CASSASRARNTQYF.